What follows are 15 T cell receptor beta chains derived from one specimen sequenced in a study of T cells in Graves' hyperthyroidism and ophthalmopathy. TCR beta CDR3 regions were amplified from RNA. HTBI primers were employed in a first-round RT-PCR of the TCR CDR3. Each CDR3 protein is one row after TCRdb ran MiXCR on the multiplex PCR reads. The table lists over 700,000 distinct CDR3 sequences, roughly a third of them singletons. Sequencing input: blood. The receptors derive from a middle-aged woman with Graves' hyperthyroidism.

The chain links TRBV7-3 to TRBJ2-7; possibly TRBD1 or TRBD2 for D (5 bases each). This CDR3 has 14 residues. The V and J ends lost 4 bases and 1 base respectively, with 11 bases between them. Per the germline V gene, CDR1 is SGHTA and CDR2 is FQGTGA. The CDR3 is CASSSQGRSYEQYF. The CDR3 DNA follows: TGTGCCAGCAGCTCCCAGGGACGATCCTACGAGCAGTACTTC.

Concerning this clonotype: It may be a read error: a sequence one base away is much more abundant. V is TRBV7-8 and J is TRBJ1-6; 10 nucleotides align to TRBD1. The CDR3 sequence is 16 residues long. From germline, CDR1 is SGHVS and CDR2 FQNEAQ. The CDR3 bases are TGTGTCAGCAGCTTAGGACAGGGGGCCTATAATTCACCCCTCCACTTT. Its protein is CVSSLGQGAYNSPLHF.

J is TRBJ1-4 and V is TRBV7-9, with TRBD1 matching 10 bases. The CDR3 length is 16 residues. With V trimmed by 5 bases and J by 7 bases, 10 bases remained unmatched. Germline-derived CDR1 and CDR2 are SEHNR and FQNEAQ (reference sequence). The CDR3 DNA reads TGTGCCAGCAGCCCCCGACCCGGGACAGGGGTTGAAAAACTGTTTTTT. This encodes CASSPRPGTGVEKLFF.

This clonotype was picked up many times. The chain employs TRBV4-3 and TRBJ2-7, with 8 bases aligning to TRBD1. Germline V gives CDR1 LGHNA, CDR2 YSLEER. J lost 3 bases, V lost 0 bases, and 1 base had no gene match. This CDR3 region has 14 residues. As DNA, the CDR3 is TGCGCCAGCAGCCAAGACAGGGGGCGCTACGAGCAGTACTTC. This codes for CASSQDRGRYEQYF.

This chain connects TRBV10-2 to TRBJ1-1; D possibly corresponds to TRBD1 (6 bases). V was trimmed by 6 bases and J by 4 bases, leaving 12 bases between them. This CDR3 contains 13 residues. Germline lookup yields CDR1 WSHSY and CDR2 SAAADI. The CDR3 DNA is TGCGCCAGCAGGGCCAGGGGTATCACTGAAGCTTTCTTT. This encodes CASRARGITEAFF.

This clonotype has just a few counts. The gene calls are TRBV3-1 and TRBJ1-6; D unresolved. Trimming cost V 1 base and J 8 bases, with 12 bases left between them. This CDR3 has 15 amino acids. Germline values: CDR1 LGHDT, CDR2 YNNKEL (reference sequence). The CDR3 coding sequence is TGTGCCAGCAGCCAAGTAGGAGGTAGTTATTCACCCCTCCACTTT. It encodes CASSQVGGSYSPLHF.

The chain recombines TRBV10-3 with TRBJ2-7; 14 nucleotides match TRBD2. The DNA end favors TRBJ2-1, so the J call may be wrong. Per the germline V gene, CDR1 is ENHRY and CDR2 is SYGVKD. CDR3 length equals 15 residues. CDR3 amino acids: CAISGLAGGPEEQFF. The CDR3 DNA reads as TGTGCCATCAGTGGACTAGCGGGAGGGCCTGAGGAGCAGTTCTTC.

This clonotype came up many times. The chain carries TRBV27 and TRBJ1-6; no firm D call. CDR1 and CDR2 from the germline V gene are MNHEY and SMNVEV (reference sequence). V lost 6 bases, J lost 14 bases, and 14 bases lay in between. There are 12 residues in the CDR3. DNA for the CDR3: TGTGCCAGCAGCCCCACCGGACGGACCCTCCACTTT. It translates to CASSPTGRTLHF.

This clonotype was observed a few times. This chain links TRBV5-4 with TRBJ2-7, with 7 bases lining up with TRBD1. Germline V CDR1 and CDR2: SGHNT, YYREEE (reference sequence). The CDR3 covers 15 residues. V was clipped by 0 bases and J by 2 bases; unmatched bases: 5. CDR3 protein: CASSLDSGQAYEQYF. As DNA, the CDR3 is TGTGCCAGCAGCTTGGACTCCGGACAGGCCTACGAGCAGTACTTC.

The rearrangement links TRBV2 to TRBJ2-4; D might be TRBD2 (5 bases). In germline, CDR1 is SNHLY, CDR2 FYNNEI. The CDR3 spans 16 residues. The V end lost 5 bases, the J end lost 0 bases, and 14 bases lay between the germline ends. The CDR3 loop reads CASSPLAFLAKNIQYF. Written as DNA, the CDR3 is TGTGCCAGCAGTCCCCTAGCATTCCTAGCCAAAAACATTCAGTACTTC.

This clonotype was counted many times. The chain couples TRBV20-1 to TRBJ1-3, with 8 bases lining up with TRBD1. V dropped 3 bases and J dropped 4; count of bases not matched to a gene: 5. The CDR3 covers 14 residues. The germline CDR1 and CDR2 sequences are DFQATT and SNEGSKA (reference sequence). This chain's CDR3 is CSASLAGGGNTIYF. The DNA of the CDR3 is TGCAGTGCTAGTTTGGCAGGGGGCGGAAACACCATATATTTT.

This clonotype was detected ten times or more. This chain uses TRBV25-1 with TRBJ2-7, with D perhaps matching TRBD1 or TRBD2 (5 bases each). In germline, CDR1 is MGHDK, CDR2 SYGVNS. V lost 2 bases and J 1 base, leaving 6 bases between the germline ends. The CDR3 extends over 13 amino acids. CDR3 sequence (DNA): TGTGCCAGCAGTGAAGAGGGGTCCTACGAGCAGTACTTC. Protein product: CASSEEGSYEQYF.

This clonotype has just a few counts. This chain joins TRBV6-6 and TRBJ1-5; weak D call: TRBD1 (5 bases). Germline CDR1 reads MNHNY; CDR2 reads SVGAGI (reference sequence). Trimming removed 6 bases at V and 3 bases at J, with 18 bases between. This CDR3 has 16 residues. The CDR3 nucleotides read TGTGCCAGCAGCCTAGGGTCCAGGGAAACCAATCAGCCCCAGCATTTT. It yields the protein CASSLGSRETNQPQHF.

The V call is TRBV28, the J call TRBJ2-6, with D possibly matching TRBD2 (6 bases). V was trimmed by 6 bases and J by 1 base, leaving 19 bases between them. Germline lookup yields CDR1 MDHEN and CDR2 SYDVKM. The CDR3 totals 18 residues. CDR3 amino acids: CASSQSGVGSSGANVLTF. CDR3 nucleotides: TGTGCCAGCAGCCAGTCGGGGGTAGGTTCATCTGGGGCCAACGTCCTGACTTTC.

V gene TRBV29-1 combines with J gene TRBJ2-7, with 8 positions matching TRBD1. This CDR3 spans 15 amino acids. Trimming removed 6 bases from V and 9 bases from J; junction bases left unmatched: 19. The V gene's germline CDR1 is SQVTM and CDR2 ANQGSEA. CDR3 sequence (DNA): TGCAGCGTCAATAACCTAGGACAGGGTGGGAACGTGCAGTACTTC. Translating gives CSVNNLGQGGNVQYF.